The clone carrying this TCR beta chain was counted only a few times. The antigen remains undetermined. The data are from a study of T cell repertoires in cytomegalovirus infection. Each CDR3 protein is one row after TCRdb ran MiXCR on the reads. Here the sample spans hundreds of thousands of distinct CDR3 sequences, about a third being singletons. The specimen comprised cultured CD8+ T cells from PBMCs, sampled from culture after CMV antigen stimulation. The TCR sequence derives from a human donor in good health (CMV status not recorded). Some clones in this sample may be carry-over from other donors' samples.

The CDR3 sequence: CASSEETGLINTEAFF. In DNA form, the CDR3 reads TGTGCCAGCAGTGAAGAGACAGGTTTGATTAACACTGAAGCTTTCTTT. The V gene is TRBV6-1, the J gene TRBJ1-1; the D gene is possibly TRBD1 (6 bases). Trimming pared 1 base from V and 2 bases from J, leaving 14 bases between. The V gene's germline CDR1 is MNHNS and CDR2 SASEGT. This CDR3 has 16 residues.